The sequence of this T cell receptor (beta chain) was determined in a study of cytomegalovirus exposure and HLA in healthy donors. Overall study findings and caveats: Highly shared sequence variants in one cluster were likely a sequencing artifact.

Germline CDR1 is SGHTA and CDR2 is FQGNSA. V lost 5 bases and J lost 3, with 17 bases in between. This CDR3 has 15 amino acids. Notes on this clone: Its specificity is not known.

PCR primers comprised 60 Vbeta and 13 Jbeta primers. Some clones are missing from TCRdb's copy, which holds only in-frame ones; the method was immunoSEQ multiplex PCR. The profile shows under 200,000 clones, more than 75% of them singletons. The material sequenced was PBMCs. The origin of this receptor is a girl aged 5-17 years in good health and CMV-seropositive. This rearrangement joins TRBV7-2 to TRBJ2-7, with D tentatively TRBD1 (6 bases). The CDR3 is CASSPDSHRSYEQYF. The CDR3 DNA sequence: TGTGCCAGCAGCCCGGACAGCCACCGAAGCTACGAGCAGTACTTC. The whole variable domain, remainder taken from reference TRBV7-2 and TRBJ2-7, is GAGVSQSPSNKVTEKGKDVELRCDPISGHTALYWYRQSLGQGLEFLIYFQGNSAPDKSGLPSDRFSAERTGGSVSTLTIQRTQQEDSAVYLCASSPDSHRSYEQYFGPGTRLTVT.